These 16 T cell receptor beta chains were sequenced from one sample in a study of blood T cells in healthy people across ages. Together with a sample-barcoded 5' primer, a J-beta primer mix was included in a second PCR lasting roughly 6 to 12 cycles. TCRdb reanalysed the 5' RACE reads using MiXCR and keeps one entry per CDR3 protein. The data contain hundreds of thousands of distinct CDR3 sequences, more than 25% of them singletons. The sample was blood. The receptors derive from a woman aged 80 or over in good health.

In its sample, this clonotype was seen many times. The rearrangement joins TRBV5-1 to TRBJ2-1; 8 bases are a match to TRBD2. CDR3 length equals 16 residues. CDR1 is SGHRS and CDR2 is YFSETQ in the germline V gene. V trimming: 2 bases; J trimming: 5 bases; junction bases outside the gene matches: 9. The CDR3 DNA sequence: TGCGCCAGCAGCTTTCCTCCACTAGCGGATCACAATGAGCAGTTCTTC. Amino acids: CASSFPPLADHNEQFF.

This chain uses TRBV15 with TRBJ2-7; 7 positions agree with TRBD1. CDR1 is LNHNV, CDR2 YYDKDF, per germline (reference sequence). J lost 0 bases, V lost 8 bases, and 4 bases had no gene match. CDR3 length: 13 amino acids. CDR3 residues: CATGQESSYEQYF. The CDR3, as DNA: TGTGCCACCGGACAGGAGAGCTCCTACGAGCAGTACTTC.

The rearrangement links TRBV29-1 to TRBJ1-2; D possibly corresponds to TRBD1 (5 bases). The germline V and J ends were trimmed by 7 bases and 4 bases, with 19 bases remaining between them. In germline, CDR1 is SQVTM, CDR2 ANQGSEA. This CDR3 has 14 residues. The CDR3 nucleotides are TGCAGCGCCGCGTCAGGCGACAGCCCCTATGGCTACACCTTC. Translating gives CSAASGDSPYGYTF.

Concerning this clonotype: One base away lies a much larger clone, so this may be a sequencing read error. The chain links TRBV7-2 to TRBJ1-1; 8 bases match TRBD1. There are 14 residues in the CDR3. CDR1 SGHTA and CDR2 FQGNSA come from the germline V gene. Losses at the gene ends were 5 bases for V and 4 bases for J; bases not matched to a gene: 6. The CDR3 is CASSRQGPVTEAFF. The CDR3 coding sequence is TGTGCCAGCAGCCGACAGGGGCCGGTCACTGAAGCTTTCTTT. The whole variable domain, filled in from reference TRBV7-2 and TRBJ1-1, reads GAGVSQSPSNKVTEKGKDVELRCDPISGHTALYWYRQSLGQGLEFLIYFQGNSAPDKSGLPSDRFSAERTGGSVSTLTIQRTQQEDSAVYLCASSRQGPVTEAFFGQGTRLTVV.

On this clonotype: Given a much more abundant clone one base away, this may be a read error. The V and J genes are TRBV7-9 and TRBJ1-2, with D perhaps matching TRBD1 (5 bases). Germline CDR1 and CDR2: SEHNR and FQNEAQ (reference sequence). The CDR3 contains 13 residues. The DNA of the CDR3 is TGTGCCAACAGCCCCGACAGCTTCTATGGCTACACCTTC. Amino acids: CANSPDSFYGYTF.

This clonotype turned up a few times. A much more abundant neighbour one base away suggests this may be a read error. The rearrangement joins TRBV7-2 to TRBJ2-5; D possibly matches TRBD1 or TRBD2 (7 bases each). Per the germline V gene, CDR1 is SGHTA and CDR2 is FQGNSA. Trimming removed 5 bases from V and 11 bases from J, with 21 bases in between. This CDR3 has 14 amino acids. CDR3 region: CASSPQGGENEQYF. Here the CDR3 DNA reads TGTGCCAGCAGCCCTCAGGGGGGGGAGAATGAGCAGTACTTC.

The chain recombines TRBV30 with TRBJ1-4; 7 nucleotides agree with TRBD1. The CDR3 covers 12 residues. Germline V gene data show CDR1 as GTSNPN and CDR2 as SVGIG (reference sequence). The CDR3 sequence: CASGGVGEKLFF. The CDR3 bases are TGTGCTTCAGGGGGGGTTGGAGAAAAACTGTTTTTT.

The rearrangement joins TRBV7-9 to TRBJ1-4, with a weak D call TRBD1 (6 bases). The CDR3 totals 15 residues. Deletions cut 3 bases from V and 2 bases from J, with 10 bases between. Germline CDR1 and CDR2: SEHNR and FQNEAQ (reference sequence). CDR3 sequence reads: CASSFFQGTNEKLFF. CDR3 nucleotide sequence: TGTGCCAGCAGCTTTTTCCAGGGGACTAATGAAAAACTGTTTTTT.

Comment on this clonotype: This may be a read error, as it is one base from a much larger clone. The chain's CDR3 is CASSSISGAETETQYF. DNA for the CDR3: TGTGCCAGCAGCTCGATAAGCGGGGCCGAAACCGAGACCCAGTACTTC. The chain uses TRBV3-1 and TRBJ2-5; TRBD2 matches at 7 bases. Losses at the gene ends were 5 bases for V and 5 bases for J; bases not matched to a gene: 14. The CDR3 totals 16 residues. In germline, CDR1 is LGHDT, CDR2 YNNKEL (reference sequence).

The CDR3 protein is CASSERPLSYEQYF. The CDR3 DNA follows: TGTGCCAGCAGTGAAAGGCCTCTTAGCTACGAGCAGTACTTC. The chain has TRBV2 and TRBJ2-7; D is ambiguous. The CDR3 is 14 amino acids. The V end lost 2 bases, the J end lost 3 bases, and 11 bases lay between the germline ends. CDR1 is SNHLY and CDR2 is FYNNEI in the germline V gene.

This clonotype was seen many times. The gene calls are TRBV12-3 or TRBV12-4 and TRBJ1-5; weak D call: TRBD1 (6 bases). There are 14 residues in the CDR3. The V gene lost 5 bases and the J gene lost 5 bases, with 13 bases spanning the gap. CDR3 bases: TGTGCCAGCAGTCTCCACAGGGATGATCAGCCCCAGCATTTT. This codes for CASSLHRDDQPQHF.

The chain employs TRBV12-3 or TRBV12-4 and TRBJ2-5; tentative D call: TRBD2 (6 bases). V dropped 7 bases and J dropped 11 bases, with 14 bases sitting between them. The CDR3 is 11 residues long. The CDR3 loop is CASKKWGEQYF. CDR3 nucleotide sequence: TGTGCCAGCAAAAAGTGGGGGGAGCAGTACTTC.

Concerning this clonotype: The junction does not match germline at one end; this may be a read error. This chain uses TRBV7-7 with TRBJ2-2; 11 nucleotides line up with TRBD2. Germline V gives CDR1 SSHAT, CDR2 FNYEAQ (reference sequence). CDR3 length equals 16 residues. As DNA, the CDR3 is TGTGCTAGCAGTCAGACTAGCGGGGCCGACACCGGGGAGCTGTTTTTT. Its protein is CASSQTSGADTGELFF. Complete variable domain (other parts from reference TRBV7-7 and TRBJ2-2): GAGVSQSPRYKVTKRGQDVTLRCDPISSHATLYWYQQALGQGPEFLTYFNYEAQPDKSGLPSDRFSAERPEGSISTLTIQRTEQRDSAMYRCASSQTSGADTGELFFGEGSRLTVL.

In this sample, this clonotype turned up a few times. The chain is built from TRBV18 and TRBJ2-1; 14 nucleotides line up with TRBD2. After removal of 3 bases from V and 10 bases from J, the junction contained 2 bases not matched to a gene. The CDR3 has 14 amino acids. CDR1 and CDR2 (germline): KGHSH, LQKENI. CDR3 nucleotide sequence: TGTGCCAGCTCACCGGGACTAGCGGGGGTCGAGCAGTTCTTC. It specifies CASSPGLAGVEQFF.

In this sample, this clonotype turned up many times. V is TRBV7-9 and J is TRBJ2-3; 9 bases map to TRBD1. The CDR3 covers 13 residues. Trimming took 4 bases from V and 4 from J; bases not matched to a gene: 0. The germline CDR1 and CDR2 sequences are SEHNR and FQNEAQ (reference sequence). The CDR3 DNA reads as TGTGCCAGCAGCTGGACAGGGGCAGATACGCAGTATTTT. It encodes CASSWTGADTQYF.

This clonotype occurred many times. The chain is built from TRBV10-2 and TRBJ2-1; TRBD2 aligns across 10 bases. The CDR3 spans 16 residues. V lost 2 bases, J lost 9 bases, and 10 bases stayed unmatched. The germline CDR1 and CDR2 sequences are WSHSY and SAAADI. CDR3 DNA sequence: TGCGCCAGCAGTGAGGGACTAGCGGCGCTGGATGGTGAGCAGTTCTTC. The encoded protein is CASSEGLAALDGEQFF.